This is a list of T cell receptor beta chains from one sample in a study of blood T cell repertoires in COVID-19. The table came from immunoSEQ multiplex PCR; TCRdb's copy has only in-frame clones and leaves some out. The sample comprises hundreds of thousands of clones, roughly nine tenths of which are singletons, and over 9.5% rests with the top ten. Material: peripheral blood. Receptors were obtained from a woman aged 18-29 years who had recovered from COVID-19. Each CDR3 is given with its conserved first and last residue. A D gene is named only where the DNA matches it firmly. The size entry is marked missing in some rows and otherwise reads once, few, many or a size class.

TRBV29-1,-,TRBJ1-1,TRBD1,CSVEWDRVTEAFF,TGCAGCGTTGAGTGGGACAGGGTCACTGAAGCTTTCTTT
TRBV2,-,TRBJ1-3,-,CASSETASGNTIYF,TGTGCCAGCAGTGAGACTGCCTCTGGAAACACCATATATTTT
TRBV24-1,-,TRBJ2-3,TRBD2,CATSDSSGSLSDTQYF,TGTGCCACCAGTGATTCAAGCGGGAGCTTATCAGATACGCAGTATTTT
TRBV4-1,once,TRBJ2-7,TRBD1,CASSQVGTGEYEQYF,TGCGCCAGCAGCCAAGTCGGGACAGGGGAATACGAGCAGTACTTC
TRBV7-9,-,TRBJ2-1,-,CASSLGGSPGEQFF,TGTGCCAGCAGCTTAGGGGGCTCTCCAGGAGAGCAGTTCTTC
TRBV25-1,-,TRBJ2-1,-,CASSDPPFNEQFF,TGTGCCAGCAGTGACCCCCCCTTCAATGAGCAGTTCTTC
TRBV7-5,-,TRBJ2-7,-,CVRSLVFWASGLYEQYF,TGTGTCAGAAGCTTAGTATTCTGGGCTAGCGGGCTCTACGAGCAGTACTTC
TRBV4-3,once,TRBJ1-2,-,CASSQDGAIPPYGYTF,TGCGCCAGCAGCCAAGATGGGGCTATCCCTCCCTATGGCTACACCTTC
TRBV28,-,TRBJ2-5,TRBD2,CASSPLWASSGRAEKGETQYF,TGTGCCAGCAGTCCCCTATGGGCATCTAGCGGGAGGGCCGAGAAGGGAGAGACCCAGTACTTC
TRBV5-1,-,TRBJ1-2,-,CASSLGQRGYTF,TGCGCCAGCAGCTTGGGACAGAGAGGCTACACCTTC
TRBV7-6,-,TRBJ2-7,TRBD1,CASSASVTQGPAYEQYF,TGTGCCAGCAGCGCCAGCGTGACACAGGGGCCCGCCTACGAGCAGTACTTC
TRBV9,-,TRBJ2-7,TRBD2,CASSVGSGTSGRSLSEEQYF,TGTGCCAGCAGCGTAGGGAGCGGGACTAGCGGGAGGTCACTAAGTGAGGAGCAGTACTTC
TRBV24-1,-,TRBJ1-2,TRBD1,CATATVGTENGYTF,TGTGCCACCGCTACGGTCGGGACAGAAAATGGCTACACCTTC
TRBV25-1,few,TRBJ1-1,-,CASSAGFRPEAFF,TGTGCCAGCAGTGCAGGGTTTCGTCCTGAAGCTTTCTTT
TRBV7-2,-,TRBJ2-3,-,CASSRVGGQGDTQYF,TGTGCCAGCAGCAGGGTGGGGGGGCAAGGAGATACGCAGTATTTT
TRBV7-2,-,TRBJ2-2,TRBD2,CASSLSPTSGNAGELFF,TGTGCCAGCAGCTTAAGCCCAACTAGCGGGAACGCCGGGGAGCTGTTTTTT
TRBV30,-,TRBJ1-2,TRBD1,CAWSDGTGRYYGYTF,TGTGCCTGGAGCGACGGGACAGGACGATACTATGGCTACACCTTC
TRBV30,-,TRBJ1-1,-,CAWAQGHEAFF,TGTGCCTGGGCCCAGGGCCATGAAGCTTTCTTT
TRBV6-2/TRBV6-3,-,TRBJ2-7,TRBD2,CASSYHSSGSHEQYF,TGTGCCAGCAGTTACCATTCTAGCGGGAGCCACGAGCAGTACTTC
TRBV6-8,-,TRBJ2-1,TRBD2,CASSYQTTSGSHEQFF,TGTGCCAGCAGTTACCAGACGACTAGCGGGAGCCATGAGCAGTTCTTC
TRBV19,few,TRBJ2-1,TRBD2,CASSKHAGTSGTVSSYNEQFF,TGTGCCAGTAGTAAACACGCGGGGACTAGCGGGACCGTAAGCTCCTACAATGAGCAGTTCTTC
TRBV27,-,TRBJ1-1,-,CASSLTSYTEAFF,TGTGCCAGCAGTTTGACATCTTACACTGAAGCTTTCTTT
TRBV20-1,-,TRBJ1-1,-,CSASTRGGNTEAFF,TGCAGTGCTAGTACGCGGGGGGGTAACACTGAAGCTTTCTTT
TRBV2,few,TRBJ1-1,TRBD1,CASSGTGTGASEAFF,TGTGCCAGCAGCGGAACCGGGACAGGGGCTTCAGAAGCTTTCTTT
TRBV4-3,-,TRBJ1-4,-,CASSLYTATNEKLFF,TGCGCCAGCAGCCTATACACCGCAACTAATGAAAAACTGTTTTTT
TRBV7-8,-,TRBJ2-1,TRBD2,CASSPRTSGDNEQFF,TGTGCCAGCAGCCCTCGGACTAGCGGTGACAATGAGCAGTTCTTC
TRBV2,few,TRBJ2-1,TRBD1,CASSRGHEQFF,TGTGCCAGTTCCAGGGGGCATGAGCAGTTCTTC
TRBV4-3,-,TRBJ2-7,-,CASSQDRSVSLSSYEQYF,TGCGCCAGCAGCCAAGACCGATCCGTATCCCTCAGCTCCTACGAGCAGTACTTC
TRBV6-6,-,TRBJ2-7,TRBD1,CASSTPGTAYEQYF,TGTGCCAGCAGTACCCCGGGGACAGCCTACGAGCAGTACTTC
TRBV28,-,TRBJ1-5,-,CASSRGGGSGNQPQHF,TGTGCCAGCAGTCGGGGGGGCGGTTCGGGGAATCAGCCCCAGCATTTT
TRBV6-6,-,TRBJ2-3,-,CASSYTQGRADTQYF,TGTGCCAGCAGTTACACGCAGGGTAGGGCAGATACGCAGTATTTT
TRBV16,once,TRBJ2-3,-,CASSLTPLRADTQYF,TGTGCCAGCAGTCTCACTCCCTTGAGAGCAGATACGCAGTATTTT
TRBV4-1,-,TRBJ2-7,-,CASSHLFGSEQYF,TGCGCCAGCAGCCACCTTTTCGGGAGCGAGCAGTACTTC
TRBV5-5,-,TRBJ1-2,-,CASSLTTGHNPNYGYTF,TGTGCCAGCAGCTTGACGACCGGACATAACCCTAACTATGGCTACACCTTC
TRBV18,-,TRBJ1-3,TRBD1,CASSRQRTGSGNTIYF,TGTGCCAGCTCACGGCAAAGGACAGGCTCTGGAAACACCATATATTTT
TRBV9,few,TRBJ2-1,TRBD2,CASSEGLAGGHLSYNEQFF,TGTGCCAGCAGCGAGGGACTAGCGGGAGGGCACCTTTCCTACAATGAGCAGTTCTTC
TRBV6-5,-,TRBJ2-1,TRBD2,CASSYSETSGFYEQFF,TGTGCCAGCAGTTACTCGGAGACTAGCGGGTTCTATGAGCAGTTCTTC
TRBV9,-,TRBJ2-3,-,CASSPPSGTDTQYF,TGTGCCAGCAGCCCCCCTAGCGGCACAGATACGCAGTATTTT
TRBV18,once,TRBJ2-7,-,CASSRDVGYEQYF,TGTGCCAGCTCGCGGGACGTTGGCTACGAGCAGTACTTC
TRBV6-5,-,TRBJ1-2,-,CASSYRAVGGYTF,TGTGCCAGCAGTTACCGAGCGGTGGGTGGCTACACCTTC